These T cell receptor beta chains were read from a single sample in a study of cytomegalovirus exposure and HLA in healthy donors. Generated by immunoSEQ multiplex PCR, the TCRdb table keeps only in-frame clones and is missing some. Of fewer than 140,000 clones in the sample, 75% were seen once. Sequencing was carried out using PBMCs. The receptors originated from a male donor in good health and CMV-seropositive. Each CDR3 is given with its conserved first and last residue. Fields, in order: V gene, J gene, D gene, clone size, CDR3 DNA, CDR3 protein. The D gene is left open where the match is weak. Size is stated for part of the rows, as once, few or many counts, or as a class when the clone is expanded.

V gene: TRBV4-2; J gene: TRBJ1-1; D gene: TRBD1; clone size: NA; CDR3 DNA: TGTGCCAGCAGCCAAGATCGGCCAGGGGGCGCGGGCGCTGAAGCTTTCTTT; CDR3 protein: CASSQDRPGGAGAEAFF
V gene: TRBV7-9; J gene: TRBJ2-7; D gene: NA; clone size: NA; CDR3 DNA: TGTGCCAGCAGCCCCCAAGTTCGGGTCGGGGAGCAGTACTTC; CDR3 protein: CASSPQVRVGEQYF
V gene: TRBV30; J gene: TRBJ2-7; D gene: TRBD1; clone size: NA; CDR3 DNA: TGTGCCTGGAGAGACCCGGGACAGGCCCCCTACGAGCAGTACTTC; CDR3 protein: CAWRDPGQAPYEQYF
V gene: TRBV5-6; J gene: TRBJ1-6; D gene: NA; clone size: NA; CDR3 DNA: TGTGCCAGCAGCGCCAGAGGGGGCTATAATTCACCCCTCCACTTT; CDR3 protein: CASSARGGYNSPLHF
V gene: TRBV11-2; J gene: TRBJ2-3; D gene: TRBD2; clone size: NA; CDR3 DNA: TGTGCCAGCAGCTATGTAGCGGGGGGGCCTCGAGATACGCAGTATTTT; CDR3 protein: CASSYVAGGPRDTQYF
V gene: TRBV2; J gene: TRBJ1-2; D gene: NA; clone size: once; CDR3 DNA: TGTGCCATATTTCGGGACAAAATTATTAACTATGGCTACACCTTC; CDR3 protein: CAIFRDKIINYGYTF
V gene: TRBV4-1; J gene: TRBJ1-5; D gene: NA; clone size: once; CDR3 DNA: TGCGCCAGCAGCCTCTCGGGGGGGAATCAGCCCCAGCATTTT; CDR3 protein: CASSLSGGNQPQHF
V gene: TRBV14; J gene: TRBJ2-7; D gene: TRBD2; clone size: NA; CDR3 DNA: TGTGCCAGCAGCCAGGGCGGGCGGGAGTTCAGATACGAGCAGTACTTC; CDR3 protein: CASSQGGREFRYEQYF
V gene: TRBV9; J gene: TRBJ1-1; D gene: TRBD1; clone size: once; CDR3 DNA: TGTGCCAGCAGCCAGGGGGCTGGGACTGAAGCTTTCTTT; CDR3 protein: CASSQGAGTEAFF
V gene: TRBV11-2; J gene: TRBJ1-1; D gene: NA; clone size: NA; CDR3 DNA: TGTGCCAGCAGCTTAAAGAGACGGGACACAGGAGCTTTCTTT; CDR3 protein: CASSLKRRDTGAFF
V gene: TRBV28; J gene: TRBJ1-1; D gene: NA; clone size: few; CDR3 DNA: TGTGCCAGCAGTTTGGGAGGGAACACTGAAGCTTTCTTT; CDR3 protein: CASSLGGNTEAFF
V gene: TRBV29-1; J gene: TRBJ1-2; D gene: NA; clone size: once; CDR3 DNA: TGCAGCGTTGGCCGGGAGGTACCCTATGGCTACCCCTTC; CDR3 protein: CSVGREVPYGYPF
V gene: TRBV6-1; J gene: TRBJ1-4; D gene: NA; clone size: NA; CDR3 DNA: TGTGCCAGCAGTACGAACACGGACAGTAATGAAAAACTGTTTTTT; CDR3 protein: CASSTNTDSNEKLFF
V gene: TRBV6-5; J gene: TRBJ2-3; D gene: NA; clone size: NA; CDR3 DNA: TGTGCCAGCAGACGAAGTCTGGTAGCAGATACGCAGTATTTT; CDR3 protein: CASRRSLVADTQYF
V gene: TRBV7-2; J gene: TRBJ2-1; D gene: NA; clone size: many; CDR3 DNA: TGTGCCACCGCCAGGGTTCGCGGCAATGAGCAGTTCTTC; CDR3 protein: CATARVRGNEQFF
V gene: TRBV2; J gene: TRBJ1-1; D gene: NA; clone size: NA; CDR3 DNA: TGTGCCAGCCAGACGCTGGGGCGCATGAACACTGAAGCTTTCTTT; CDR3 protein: CASQTLGRMNTEAFF
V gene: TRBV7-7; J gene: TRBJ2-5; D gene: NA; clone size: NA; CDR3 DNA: TGTGCTAGCAGCTCTAACACGGGGGAGACCCAGTACTTC; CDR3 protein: CASSSNTGETQYF
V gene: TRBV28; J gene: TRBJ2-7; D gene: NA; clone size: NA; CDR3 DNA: TGTGCCAGCACTCGGCGGCAGCCCTTCTACGAGCAGTACTTC; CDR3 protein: CASTRRQPFYEQYF
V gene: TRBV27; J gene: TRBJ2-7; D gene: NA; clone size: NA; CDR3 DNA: TGTGCCAGCAGTCCCTCCGGAGTGTTGCTCTACGAGCAGTACTTC; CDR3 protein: CASSPSGVLLYEQYF
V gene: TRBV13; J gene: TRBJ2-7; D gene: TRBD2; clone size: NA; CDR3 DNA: TGTGCCAGCAGCTTAGAAACTAGCGGGAGTTTCGAGCAGTACTTC; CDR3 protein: CASSLETSGSFEQYF
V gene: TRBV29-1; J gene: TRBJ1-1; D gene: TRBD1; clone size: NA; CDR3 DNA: TGCAGCTGTCGGGGCCAACAGGGGCCCCCTAAAGCTTTCTTT; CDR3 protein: CSCRGQQGPPKAFF
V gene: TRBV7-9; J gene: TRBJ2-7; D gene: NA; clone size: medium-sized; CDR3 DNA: TGTGCCAGCAGCTTCGGGAATCCCTACGAGCAGTACTTC; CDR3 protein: CASSFGNPYEQYF
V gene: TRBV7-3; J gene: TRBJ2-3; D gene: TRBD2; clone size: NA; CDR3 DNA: TGTGCCAGCAGCTTATGGGGACTAGCGTCTAGCACAGATACGCAGTATTTT; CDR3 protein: CASSLWGLASSTDTQYF
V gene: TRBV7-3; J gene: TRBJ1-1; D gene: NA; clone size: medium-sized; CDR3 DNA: TGTGCCAGCAGCTCGACAGTGAACACTGAAGCTTTCTTT; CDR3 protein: CASSSTVNTEAFF
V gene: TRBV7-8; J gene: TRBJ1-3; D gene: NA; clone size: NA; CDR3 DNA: TGTGCCAGCAGCCCCGCGTCGTCGGGTGGAAACACCATATATTTT; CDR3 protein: CASSPASSGGNTIYF
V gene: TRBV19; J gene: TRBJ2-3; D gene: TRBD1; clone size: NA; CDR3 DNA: TGTGCCAGTAGTACCCGGACAGGGGGATCAGATACGCAGTATTTT; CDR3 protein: CASSTRTGGSDTQYF
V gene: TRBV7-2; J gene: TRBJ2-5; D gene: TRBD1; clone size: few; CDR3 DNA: TGTGCCAGCAGCGGGTACATTAGGGGGCCAGGGGAGACCCAGTACTTC; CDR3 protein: CASSGYIRGPGETQYF
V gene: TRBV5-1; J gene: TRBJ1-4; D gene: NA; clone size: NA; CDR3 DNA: TGCGCCAGCAGCTTCCAGGGATGGGAAAAACTGTTTTTT; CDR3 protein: CASSFQGWEKLFF
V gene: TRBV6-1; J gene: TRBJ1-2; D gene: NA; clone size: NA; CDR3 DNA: TGTGCCAGCACGAGGGACATCCGTAACTATGGCTACACCTTC; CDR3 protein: CASTRDIRNYGYTF
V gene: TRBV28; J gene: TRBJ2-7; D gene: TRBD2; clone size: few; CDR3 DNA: TGTGCCAGCAGTCCGACTAGCGGGGATCCCTACGAGCAGTACTTC; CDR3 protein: CASSPTSGDPYEQYF
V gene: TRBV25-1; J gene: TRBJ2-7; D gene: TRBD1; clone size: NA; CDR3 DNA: TGTGCCAGCAGTGACCCCGGGACAGGGAGATCCTACGAGCAGTACTTC; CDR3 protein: CASSDPGTGRSYEQYF
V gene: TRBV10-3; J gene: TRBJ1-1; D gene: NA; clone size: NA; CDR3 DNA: TGTGCCATCAGTGGCGGGCTTCGGGACACTGAAGCTTTCTTT; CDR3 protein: CAISGGLRDTEAFF
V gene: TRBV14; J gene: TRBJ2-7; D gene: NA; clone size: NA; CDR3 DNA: TGTGCCAGCAGACCGACGGAGCACTACGAGCAGTACTTC; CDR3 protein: CASRPTEHYEQYF
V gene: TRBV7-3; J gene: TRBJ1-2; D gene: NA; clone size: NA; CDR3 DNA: TGTGCCAGCAGCGAATCGCAGTACGCTGGCTACACCTTC; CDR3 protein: CASSESQYAGYTF
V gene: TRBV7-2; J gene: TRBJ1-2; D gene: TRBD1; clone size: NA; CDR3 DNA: TGTGCCAGCAGCCGCGACAGGGATGCGCTCTATGGCTACACCTTC; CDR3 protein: CASSRDRDALYGYTF
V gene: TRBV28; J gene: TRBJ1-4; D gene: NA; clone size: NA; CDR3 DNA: TGTGCCAGCAGGGGCACCACCACAAAAAATGAAAAACTGTTTTTT; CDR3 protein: CASRGTTTKNEKLFF
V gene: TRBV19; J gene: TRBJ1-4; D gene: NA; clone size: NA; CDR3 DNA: TGTGCCAGTAGATCACGACAGCTCGAAAAACTGTTTTTT; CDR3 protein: CASRSRQLEKLFF
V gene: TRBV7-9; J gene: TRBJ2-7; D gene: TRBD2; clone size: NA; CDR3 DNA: TGTGCCAGCAGCCTTCTAGCGGGAGTTTCTTACGAGCAGTACTTC; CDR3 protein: CASSLLAGVSYEQYF
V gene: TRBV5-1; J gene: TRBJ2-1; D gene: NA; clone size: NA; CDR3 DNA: TGCGCCAGCAGCTTGGCCGTGGGGGCTGAGCAGTTCTTC; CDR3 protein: CASSLAVGAEQFF
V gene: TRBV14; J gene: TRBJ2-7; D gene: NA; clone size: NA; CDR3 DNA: TGTGCCAGCAGCCAAGATCATTTCTACGAGCAGTACTTC; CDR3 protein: CASSQDHFYEQYF
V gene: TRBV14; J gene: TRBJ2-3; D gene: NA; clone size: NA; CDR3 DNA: TGTGCCAGCAGCCCCGTCCGCAGGGGCCCAGATACGCAGTATTTT; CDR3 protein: CASSPVRRGPDTQYF
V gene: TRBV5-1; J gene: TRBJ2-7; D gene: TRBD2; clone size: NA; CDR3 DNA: TGCGCCAGCAGCTTGCAAAGCGGGGGGGCGGGAGAGCAGTACTTC; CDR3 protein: CASSLQSGGAGEQYF
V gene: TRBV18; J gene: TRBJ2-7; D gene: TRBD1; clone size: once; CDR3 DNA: TGTGCCAGCTCATATAAGGGACAGGAATACGAGCAGTACTTC; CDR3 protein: CASSYKGQEYEQYF
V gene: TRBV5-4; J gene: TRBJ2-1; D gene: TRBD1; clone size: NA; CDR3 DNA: TGTGCCAGCAGCTTTTTACAGGGGGTTTACAATGAGCAGTTCTTC; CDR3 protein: CASSFLQGVYNEQFF
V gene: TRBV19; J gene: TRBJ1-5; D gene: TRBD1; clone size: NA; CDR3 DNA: TGTGCCAGTACCTATCTCGGGACAGGGGGTCAGCCCCAGCATTTT; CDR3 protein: CASTYLGTGGQPQHF